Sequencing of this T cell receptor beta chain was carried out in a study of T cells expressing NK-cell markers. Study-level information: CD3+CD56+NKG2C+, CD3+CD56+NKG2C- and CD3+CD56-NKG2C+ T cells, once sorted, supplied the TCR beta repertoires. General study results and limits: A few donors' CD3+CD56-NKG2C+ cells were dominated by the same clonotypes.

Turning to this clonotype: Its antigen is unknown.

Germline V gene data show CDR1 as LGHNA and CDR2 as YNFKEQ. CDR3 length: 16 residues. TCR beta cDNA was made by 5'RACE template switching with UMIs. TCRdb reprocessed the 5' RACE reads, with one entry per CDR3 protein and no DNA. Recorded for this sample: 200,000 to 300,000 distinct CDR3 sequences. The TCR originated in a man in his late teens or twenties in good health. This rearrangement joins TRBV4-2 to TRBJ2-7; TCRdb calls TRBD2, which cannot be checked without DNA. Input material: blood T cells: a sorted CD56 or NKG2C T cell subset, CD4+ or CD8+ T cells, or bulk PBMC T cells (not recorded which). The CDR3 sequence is CASSQDQTSGSYEQYF.